This T cell receptor (beta chain) was retrieved from a study of identical twins. This clonotype was seen ten or more times. Its cognate antigen is unknown. V lost 4 bases to trimming and J lost 3 bases, with 19 bases between them. The CDR3 has 17 amino acids. CDR1 and CDR2 from the germline V gene are LNHNV and YYDKDF (reference sequence). TCRdb re-analysed the 5' RACE reads in MiXCR, keeping a single row per CDR3 protein. The table shows approximately 590,000 distinct CDR3 sequences, with 9.6% occurring only once. The study's findings and limits: While abundant cord blood beta clonotypes carried fewer insertions, memory repertoires showed no such pattern. The conclusions drew on cross-sectional statistical analysis instead of tracking the same donors. The study found that models underestimated out-of-frame TCR alpha sharing in monozygotic twins.

The sample also formed part of further work on yellow fever vaccine responses in identical twins. That publication notes: Twins' vaccine T cell responses reportedly seemed partly convergent and partly personalized.

The sample was PBMCs. The rearrangement uses TRBV15 and TRBJ2-1, with a weak D call TRBD2 (5 bases). The receptor was derived from a woman aged 18-29 years in good health. CDR3 nucleotide sequence: TGTGCCACCAGCACCAGAGGAGGTCACGACGTCTACAATGAGCAGTTCTTC. It yields the protein CATSTRGGHDVYNEQFF.